This TCR beta chain was found in a study of cytomegalovirus exposure and HLA in healthy donors. Concerning this clone itself: Its antigen is not identified.

Study-wide results and caveats: The classifier reportedly diagnosed cytomegalovirus status with high specificity and sensitivity. There were 150 or so TCR beta chains listed as cytomegalovirus-associated. A reported reduction in N-insertions relative to the roughly 710-donor mean was seen in an Asian-associated ancestry cluster in a later analysis. A link between a missense DCLRE1C variant and TCR beta V- and J-gene trimming emerged from a later analysis.

The PCR had 60 Vbeta and 13 Jbeta primers. Using immunoSEQ multiplex PCR, the repertoire was profiled, and TCRdb retains in-frame clones only, with some absent. In the table there are approximately 100,000 clones, approximately 80% of which are singletons. Germline values: CDR1 SGHNT, CDR2 YENEEA. There are 13 residues in the CDR3. V shed 2 bases and J shed 1 base, with 5 bases lying between them. The V and J genes are TRBV11-3 and TRBJ1-1; D is unresolved. The sequencing input was PBMCs. This clonotype was sampled from a female donor in good health and CMV-seropositive. The CDR3 nucleotides are TGTGCCAGCAGCTTAAACGGGAACACTGAAGCTTTCTTT. The encoded protein is CASSLNGNTEAFF.